The present entry profiles one TCR beta chain with its context. Given a much more abundant clone one base away, this may be a read error. The data derive from a study of spatial heterogeneity in lung cancer. Study context: Detected sequences consistently included more beta-chain ones than alpha-chain ones.

TCRdb redid the calling of the 5' RACE reads with MiXCR, one entry per CDR3 protein. The data show some 120,000 distinct CDR3 sequences, about 12% seen once. The V end was cut by 5 bases, the J end by 2 bases, with 7 bases between. The CDR3 is 13 amino acids. Described time point: blood at routine non-recurrence follow-up after resection. Unsorted whole RNA samples from tumor, nontumor lung or frozen PBMC were sequenced. The sequences come from PBMCs, collected at follow-up. This clonotype originated in a male donor with early-stage non-small cell lung cancer. The chain has TRBV12-3 or TRBV12-4 and TRBJ1-5; a possible D gene is TRBD1 (5 bases). The CDR3 nucleotides are TGTGCCAGCAGTATGGGGGGCAATCAGCCCCAGCATTTT. It specifies CASSMGGNQPQHF.